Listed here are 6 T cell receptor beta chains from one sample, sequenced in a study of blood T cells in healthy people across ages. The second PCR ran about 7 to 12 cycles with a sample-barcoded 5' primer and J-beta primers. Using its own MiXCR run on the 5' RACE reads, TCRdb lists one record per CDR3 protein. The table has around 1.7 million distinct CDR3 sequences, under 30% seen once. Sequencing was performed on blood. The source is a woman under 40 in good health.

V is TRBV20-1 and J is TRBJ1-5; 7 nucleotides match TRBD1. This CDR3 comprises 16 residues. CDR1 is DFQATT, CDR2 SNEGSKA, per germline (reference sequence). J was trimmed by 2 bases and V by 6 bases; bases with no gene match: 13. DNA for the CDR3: TGCAGTGCGCAACCCGAGGGGGCGCGAGGCAATCAGCCCCAGCATTTT. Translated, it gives CSAQPEGARGNQPQHF.

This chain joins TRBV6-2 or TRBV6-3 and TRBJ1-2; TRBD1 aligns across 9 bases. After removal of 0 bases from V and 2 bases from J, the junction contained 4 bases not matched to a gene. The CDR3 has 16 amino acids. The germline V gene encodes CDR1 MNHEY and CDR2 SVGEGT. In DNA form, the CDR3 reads TGTGCCAGCAGTTACTCGACCGGGACAGGGAACTATGGCTACACCTTC. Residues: CASSYSTGTGNYGYTF.

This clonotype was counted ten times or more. CDR3 DNA sequence: TGCGCCAGCAGCTTGACCAGCGGGGGGTCAGATACGCAGTATTTT. Translation gives CASSLTSGGSDTQYF. The V gene is TRBV5-1, the J gene TRBJ2-3, with 9 nucleotides matching TRBD2. The CDR3 length is 15 residues. CDR1 is SGHRS and CDR2 is YFSETQ in the germline V gene. The trim removed 1 base at V and 4 bases at J, leaving 4 bases unmatched.

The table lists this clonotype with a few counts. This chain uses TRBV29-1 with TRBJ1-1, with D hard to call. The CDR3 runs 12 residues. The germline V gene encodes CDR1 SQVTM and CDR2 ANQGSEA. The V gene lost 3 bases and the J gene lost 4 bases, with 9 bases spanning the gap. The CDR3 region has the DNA TGCAGCGTTGATGACGGGGTCACTGAAGCTTTCTTT. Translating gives CSVDDGVTEAFF.

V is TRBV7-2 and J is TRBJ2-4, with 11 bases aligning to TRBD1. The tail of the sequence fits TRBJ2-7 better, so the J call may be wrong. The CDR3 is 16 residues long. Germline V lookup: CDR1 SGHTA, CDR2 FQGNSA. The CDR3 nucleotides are TGTGCCAGCAGCTTAGCGGTGGGACAGGGGGCCTACGAGCAGTACTTC. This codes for CASSLAVGQGAYEQYF.

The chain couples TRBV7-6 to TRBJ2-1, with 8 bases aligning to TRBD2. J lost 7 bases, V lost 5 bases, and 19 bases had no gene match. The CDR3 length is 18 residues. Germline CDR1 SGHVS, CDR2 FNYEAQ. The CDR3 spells CASSPAGAGVGRANEQFF. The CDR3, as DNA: TGTGCCAGCAGCCCCGCCGGAGCGGGGGTAGGAAGAGCGAATGAGCAGTTCTTC.